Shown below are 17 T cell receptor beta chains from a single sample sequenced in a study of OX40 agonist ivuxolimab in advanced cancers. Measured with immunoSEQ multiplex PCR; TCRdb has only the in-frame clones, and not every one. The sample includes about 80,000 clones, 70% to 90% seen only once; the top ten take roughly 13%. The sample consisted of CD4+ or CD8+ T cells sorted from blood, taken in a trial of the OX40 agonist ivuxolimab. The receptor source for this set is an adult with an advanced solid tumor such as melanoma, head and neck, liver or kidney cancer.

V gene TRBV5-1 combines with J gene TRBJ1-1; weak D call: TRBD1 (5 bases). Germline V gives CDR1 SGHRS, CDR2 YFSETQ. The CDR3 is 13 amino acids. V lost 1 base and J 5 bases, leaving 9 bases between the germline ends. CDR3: CASSLQGRTEAFF. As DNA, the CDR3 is TGCGCCAGCAGCTTGCAGGGCAGAACTGAAGCTTTCTTT.

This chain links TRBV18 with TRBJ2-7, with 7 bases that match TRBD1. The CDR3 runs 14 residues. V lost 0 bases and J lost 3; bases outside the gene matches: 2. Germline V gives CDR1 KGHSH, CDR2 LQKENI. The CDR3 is CASSPPGQIYEQYF. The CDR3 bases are TGTGCCAGCTCACCACCGGGACAGATCTACGAGCAGTACTTC. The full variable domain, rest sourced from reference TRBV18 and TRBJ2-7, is NAGVMQNPRHLVRRRGQEARLRCSPMKGHSHVYWYRQLPEEGLKFMVYLQKENIIDESGMPKERFSAEFPKEGPSILRIQQVVRGDSAAYFCASSPPGQIYEQYFGPGTRLTVT.

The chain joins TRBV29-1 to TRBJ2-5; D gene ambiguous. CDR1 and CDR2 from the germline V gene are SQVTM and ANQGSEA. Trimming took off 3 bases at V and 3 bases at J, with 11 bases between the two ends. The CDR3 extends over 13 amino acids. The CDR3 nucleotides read TGCAGCGTTGACAGCAGGATCGAAGAGACCCAGTACTTC. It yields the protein CSVDSRIEETQYF.

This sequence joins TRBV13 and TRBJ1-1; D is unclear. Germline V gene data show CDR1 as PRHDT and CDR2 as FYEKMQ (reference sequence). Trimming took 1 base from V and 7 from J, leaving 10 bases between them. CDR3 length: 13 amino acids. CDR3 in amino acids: CASSLARGSEAFF. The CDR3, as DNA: TGTGCCAGCAGCTTAGCTCGCGGGAGTGAAGCTTTCTTT.

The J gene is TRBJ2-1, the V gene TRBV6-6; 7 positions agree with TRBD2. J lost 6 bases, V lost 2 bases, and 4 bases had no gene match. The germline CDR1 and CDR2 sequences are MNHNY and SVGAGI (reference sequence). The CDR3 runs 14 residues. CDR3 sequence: CASSYAGVGNEQFF. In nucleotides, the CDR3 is TGTGCCAGCAGTTACGCGGGAGTTGGCAATGAGCAGTTCTTC.

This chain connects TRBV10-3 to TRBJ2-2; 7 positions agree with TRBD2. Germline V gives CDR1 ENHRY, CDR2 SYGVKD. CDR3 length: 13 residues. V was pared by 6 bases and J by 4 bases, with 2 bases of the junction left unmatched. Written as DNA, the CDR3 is TGTGCCATCAGGCTAGCGGCCACCGGGGAGCTGTTTTTT. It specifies CAIRLAATGELFF.

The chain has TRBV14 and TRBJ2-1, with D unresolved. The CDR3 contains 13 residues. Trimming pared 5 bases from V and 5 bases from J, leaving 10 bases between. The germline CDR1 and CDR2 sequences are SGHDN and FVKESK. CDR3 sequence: CASSEVPHNEQFF. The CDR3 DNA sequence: TGTGCCAGCAGCGAGGTTCCCCACAATGAGCAGTTCTTC. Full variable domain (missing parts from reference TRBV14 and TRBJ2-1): EAGVTQFPSHSVIEKGQTVTLRCDPISGHDNLYWYRRVMGKEIKFLLHFVKESKQDESGMPNNRFLAERTGGTYSTLKVQPAELEDSGVYFCASSEVPHNEQFFGPGTRLTVL.

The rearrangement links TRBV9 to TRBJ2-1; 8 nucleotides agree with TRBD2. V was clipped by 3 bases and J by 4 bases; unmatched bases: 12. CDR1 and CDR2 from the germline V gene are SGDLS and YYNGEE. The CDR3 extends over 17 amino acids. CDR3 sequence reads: CASSALTSGTPYNEQFF. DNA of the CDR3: TGTGCCAGCAGCGCACTTACTAGCGGCACACCTTACAATGAGCAGTTCTTC. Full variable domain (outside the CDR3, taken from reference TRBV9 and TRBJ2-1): DSGVTQTPKHLITATGQRVTLRCSPRSGDLSVYWYQQSLDQGLQFLIQYYNGEERAKGNILERFSAQQFPDLHSELNLSSLELGDSALYFCASSALTSGTPYNEQFFGPGTRLTVL.

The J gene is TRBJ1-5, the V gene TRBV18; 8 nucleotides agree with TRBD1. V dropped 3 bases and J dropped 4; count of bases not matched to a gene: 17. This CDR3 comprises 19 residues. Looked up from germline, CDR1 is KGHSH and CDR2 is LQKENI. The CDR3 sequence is CASSPSPFSSQGGNQPQHF. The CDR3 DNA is TGTGCCAGCTCACCTTCACCGTTCTCTTCACAGGGGGGTAATCAGCCCCAGCATTTT.

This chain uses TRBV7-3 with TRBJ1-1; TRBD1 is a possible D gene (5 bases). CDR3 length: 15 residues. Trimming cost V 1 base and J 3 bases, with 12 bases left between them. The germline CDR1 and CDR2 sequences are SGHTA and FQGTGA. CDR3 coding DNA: TGTGCCAGCAGCTTAATTGGGGTGGGGGACACTGAAGCTTTCTTT. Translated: CASSLIGVGDTEAFF.

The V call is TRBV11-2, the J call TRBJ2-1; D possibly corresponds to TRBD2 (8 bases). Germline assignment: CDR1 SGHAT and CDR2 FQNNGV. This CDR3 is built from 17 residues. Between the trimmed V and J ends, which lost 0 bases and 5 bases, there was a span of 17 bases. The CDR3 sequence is CASSLDYPGGGNNEQFF. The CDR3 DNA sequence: TGTGCCAGCAGCTTAGATTACCCGGGAGGGGGCAACAATGAGCAGTTCTTC.

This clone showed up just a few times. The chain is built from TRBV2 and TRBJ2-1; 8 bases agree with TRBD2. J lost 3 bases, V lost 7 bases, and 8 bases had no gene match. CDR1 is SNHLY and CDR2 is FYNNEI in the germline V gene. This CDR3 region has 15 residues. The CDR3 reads CASTSSGLSYNEQFF. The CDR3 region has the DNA TGTGCCAGCACCTCTAGCGGGCTAAGCTACAATGAGCAGTTCTTC.

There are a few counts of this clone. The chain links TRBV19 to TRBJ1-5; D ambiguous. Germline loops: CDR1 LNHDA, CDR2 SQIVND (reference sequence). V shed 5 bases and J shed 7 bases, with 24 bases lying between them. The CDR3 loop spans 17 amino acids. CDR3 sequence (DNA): TGTGCCAGTAGTCCCCGGAGGACTGAAACCCGAGGGCAGCCCCAGCATTTT. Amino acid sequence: CASSPRRTETRGQPQHF.

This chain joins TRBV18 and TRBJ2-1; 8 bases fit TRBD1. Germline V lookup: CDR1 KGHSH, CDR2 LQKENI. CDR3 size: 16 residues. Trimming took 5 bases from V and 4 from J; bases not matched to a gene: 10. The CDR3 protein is CASSSSGGSPYNEQFF. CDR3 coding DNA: TGTGCCAGCTCATCCTCAGGGGGCTCCCCGTACAATGAGCAGTTCTTC. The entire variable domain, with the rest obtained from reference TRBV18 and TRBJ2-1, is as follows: NAGVMQNPRHLVRRRGQEARLRCSPMKGHSHVYWYRQLPEEGLKFMVYLQKENIIDESGMPKERFSAEFPKEGPSILRIQQVVRGDSAAYFCASSSSGGSPYNEQFFGPGTRLTVL.

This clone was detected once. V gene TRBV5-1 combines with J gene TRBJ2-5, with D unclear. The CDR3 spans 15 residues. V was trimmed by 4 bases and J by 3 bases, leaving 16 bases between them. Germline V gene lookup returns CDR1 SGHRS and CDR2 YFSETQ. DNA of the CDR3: TGCGCCAGCAGCCCAGGAATTGTTGCGGAAGAGACCCAGTACTTC. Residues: CASSPGIVAEETQYF.

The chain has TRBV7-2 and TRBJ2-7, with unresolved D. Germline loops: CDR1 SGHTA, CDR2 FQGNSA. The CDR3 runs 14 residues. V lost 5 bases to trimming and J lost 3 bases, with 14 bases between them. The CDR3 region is CASSQEYGYYEQYF. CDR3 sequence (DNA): TGTGCCAGCAGCCAAGAGTACGGGTACTACGAGCAGTACTTC.

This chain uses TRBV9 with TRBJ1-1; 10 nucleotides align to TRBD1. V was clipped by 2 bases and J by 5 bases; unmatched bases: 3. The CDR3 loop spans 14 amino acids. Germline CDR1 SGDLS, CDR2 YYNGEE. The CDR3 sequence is CASSVGQGVTEAFF. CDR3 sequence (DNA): TGTGCCAGCAGCGTTGGACAGGGGGTGACTGAAGCTTTCTTT.